Listed below are T cell receptor beta chains from one sample, sequenced in a study of identical twins. Via MiXCR, TCRdb re-called the 5' RACE reads, giving one row per CDR3 protein. This table holds around 240,000 distinct CDR3 sequences, approximately 7% found once. This sample also belongs to another study, concerning yellow fever vaccine responses in identical twins.

The sample was memory (CD45RO+) T cells sorted from blood. Every receptor here comes from a woman in her late teens or twenties in good health. Both conserved end residues are part of each CDR3. A D gene is named only where the DNA matches it firmly. Only some rows state a clone size, as once, few, many or a class for expanded clones.

d_call j_call v_call clone_size cdr3_nt cdr3_aa
- TRBJ1-1 TRBV7-9 - TGTGCCAGCAGCGTGGGTCCTGAAGCTTTCTTT CASSVGPEAFF
- TRBJ1-6 TRBV7-2 - TGTGCCAGCAGCATGAGGGGGAATTCACCCCTCCACTTT CASSMRGNSPLHF
- TRBJ1-2 TRBV2 many TGTGCCAGCAGGAAACAGGGCCACTATGGCTACACCTTC CASRKQGHYGYTF
- TRBJ1-2 TRBV5-1 - TGCGCCAGCAGCTTTAGAGGCCTGACCGGGCGGGACTATGGCTACACCTTC CASSFRGLTGRDYGYTF
- TRBJ2-3 TRBV13 - TGTGCCAGCAGCCCCCGGGAGTTCACAGATACGCAGTATTTT CASSPREFTDTQYF
TRBD1 TRBJ1-3 TRBV28 - TGTGCCAGCTACGACAGGGGTGGAAACACCATATATTTT CASYDRGGNTIYF
TRBD1 TRBJ2-7 TRBV3-1 many TGTGCCAGCAGCCAAATGGGACAGGGGGCGGATGAGCAGTACTTC CASSQMGQGADEQYF
TRBD1 TRBJ1-3 TRBV24-1 - TGTGCCACCAGTGACCCGGGACAGTTGGACACCATATATTTT CATSDPGQLDTIYF
- TRBJ2-5 TRBV7-8 many TGTGCCAGCAGCTTAGCCTTCACGGAGACCCAGTACTTC CASSLAFTETQYF
- TRBJ2-3 TRBV5-4 - TGTGCCAGCAGCGGGAGGGACAGGACAGATACGCAGTATTTT CASSGRDRTDTQYF
TRBD1 TRBJ2-5 TRBV12-3/TRBV12-4 many TGTGCCAGCAGTAACAGGGGGCGCGTAGGGCAAGAGACCCAGTACTTC CASSNRGRVGQETQYF
- TRBJ2-1 TRBV24-1 many TGTGCCACCTCTTCATTGAAGGGGTTTCCCTACAATGAGCAGTTCTTC CATSSLKGFPYNEQFF
TRBD2 TRBJ2-1 TRBV11-2 - TGTGCCAGCAGCTTAGTAGCCCATAGCGGCGGGGGGGTCGGTGAGCAGTTCTTC CASSLVAHSGGGVGEQFF
TRBD2 TRBJ2-7 TRBV27 few TGTGCCACGGGCCTAGCGGGAGTTTTTGGCGAGCAGTACTTC CATGLAGVFGEQYF
- TRBJ2-3 TRBV15 few TGTGCCACCAGATCAGGGTTACAAGGGACAGATACGCAGTATTTT CATRSGLQGTDTQYF
- TRBJ2-5 TRBV6-5 - TGTGCCAGCAGTTACCCCCAGGGTAAAGAGACCCAGTACTTC CASSYPQGKETQYF
TRBD2 TRBJ2-7 TRBV14 few TGTGCCAGCAGGTCTAGCGGGAGGTCCCACGAGCAGTACTTC CASRSSGRSHEQYF
- TRBJ1-1 TRBV20-1 - TGCAGTGCTAGACGACCCCCCAATACAGGTGAAGCTTTCTTT CSARRPPNTGEAFF
- TRBJ2-1 TRBV5-5 many TGTGCCAGCAGCGACCGGGCCATCCAAGGCAATGAGCAGTTCTTC CASSDRAIQGNEQFF
- TRBJ1-5 TRBV5-6 many TGTGCCAGCAGCTTATACAGCAATAGCAATCAGCCCCAGCATTTT CASSLYSNSNQPQHF
TRBD1 TRBJ2-1 TRBV5-1 many TGCGCCAGCAGCTGGGGACAGTCCCCCGGGTTC CASSWGQSPGF
TRBD2 TRBJ2-3 TRBV12-3/TRBV12-4 many TGTGCCAGCAGTACGGGACTAGCGGGAGATACGCAGTATTTT CASSTGLAGDTQYF
- TRBJ2-7 TRBV18 few TGTGCCAGCTCACCACCGGGATCTTTATACGAGCAGTACTTC CASSPPGSLYEQYF
- TRBJ1-1 TRBV5-5 - TGTGCCAGCAGCTTTCGTCAGGGAGTGGACACTGAAGCTTTCTTT CASSFRQGVDTEAFF
- TRBJ2-7 TRBV9 - TGTGCCAGCCAGGGCCCGGCGGGCGAGCAGTACTTC CASQGPAGEQYF
- TRBJ1-1 TRBV18 - TGTGCCAGCTCACCTTCCTCGGGACGGAAAAACACTGAAGCTTTCTTT CASSPSSGRKNTEAFF
- TRBJ2-2 TRBV10-3 many TGTGCCATCAGTGATGGGACAACGGGTAACACCGGGGAGCTGTTTTTT CAISDGTTGNTGELFF
- TRBJ1-5 TRBV20-1 many TGCAGTGCCATTTATCTGGGGTCCAATCAGCCCCAGCATTTT CSAIYLGSNQPQHF
- TRBJ1-3 TRBV28 many TGTGCCAGCAGGCTTAACTCTGGAAACACCATATATTTT CASRLNSGNTIYF
TRBD2 TRBJ2-2 TRBV7-2 - TGTGCCAGCAGCCAGACTAGCGGGGGGTGGAATACCGGGGAGCTGTTTTTT CASSQTSGGWNTGELFF
TRBD1 TRBJ1-4 TRBV29-1 many TGCAGCGCGTTCTTGCGGGACAGGGGAAGTGAAAAACTGTTTTTT CSAFLRDRGSEKLFF
- TRBJ2-1 TRBV3-1 few TGTGCCAGCAGCCCGCCCTACCTGAACAATGAGCAGTTCTTC CASSPPYLNNEQFF
- TRBJ2-5 TRBV18 - TGTGCCAGCTCACCACCGGCCAGCCCTGGGACCCAGTACTTC CASSPPASPGTQYF
- TRBJ2-5 TRBV11-2 - TGTGCCAGCAGCTCCTCTAGACAAGAGACCCAGTACTTC CASSSSRQETQYF
- TRBJ2-1 TRBV24-1 many TGTGCCACCAGTGATCCCGCCAGCTCCTACAATGAGCAGTTCTTC CATSDPASSYNEQFF
TRBD2 TRBJ2-1 TRBV12-3/TRBV12-4 many TGTGCCAGCAGGGCTAGCGGCCCCCCGAATAATGAGCAGTTCTTC CASRASGPPNNEQFF
- TRBJ1-5 TRBV2 many TGTGCCAGCAGTGAAATGGGCCAGGGAGAGCAGCCCCAGCATTTT CASSEMGQGEQPQHF
- TRBJ1-2 TRBV29-1 - TGCAGCGTTGTACAGGGCTATGCGGGCTACACCTTC CSVVQGYAGYTF